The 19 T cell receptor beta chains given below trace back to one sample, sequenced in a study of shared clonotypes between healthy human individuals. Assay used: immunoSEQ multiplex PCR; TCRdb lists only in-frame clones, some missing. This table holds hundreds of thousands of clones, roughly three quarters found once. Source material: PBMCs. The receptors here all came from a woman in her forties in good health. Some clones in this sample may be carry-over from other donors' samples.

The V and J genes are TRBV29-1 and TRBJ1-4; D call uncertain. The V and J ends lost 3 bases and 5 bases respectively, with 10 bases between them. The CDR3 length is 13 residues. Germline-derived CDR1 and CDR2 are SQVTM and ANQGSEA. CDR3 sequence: CSVDTGLNEKLFF. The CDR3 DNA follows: TGCAGCGTTGATACGGGGTTGAATGAAAAACTGTTTTTT.

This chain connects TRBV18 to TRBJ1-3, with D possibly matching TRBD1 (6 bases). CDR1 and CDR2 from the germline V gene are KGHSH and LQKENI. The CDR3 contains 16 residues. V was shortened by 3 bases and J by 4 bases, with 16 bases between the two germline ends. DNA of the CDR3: TGTGCCAGCTCACCTACCGGACAGCATCGAGGAAACACCATATATTTT. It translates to CASSPTGQHRGNTIYF. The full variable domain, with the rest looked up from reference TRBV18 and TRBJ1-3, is NAGVMQNPRHLVRRRGQEARLRCSPMKGHSHVYWYRQLPEEGLKFMVYLQKENIIDESGMPKERFSAEFPKEGPSILRIQQVVRGDSAAYFCASSPTGQHRGNTIYFGEGSWLTVV.

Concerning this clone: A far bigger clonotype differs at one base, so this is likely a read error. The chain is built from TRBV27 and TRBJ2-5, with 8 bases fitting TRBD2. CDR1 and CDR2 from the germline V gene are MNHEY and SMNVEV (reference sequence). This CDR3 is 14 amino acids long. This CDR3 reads CTSSLGTSGETQYF. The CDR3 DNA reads TGTACCAGCAGTTTAGGTACTAGCGGAGAGACCCAGTACTTC.

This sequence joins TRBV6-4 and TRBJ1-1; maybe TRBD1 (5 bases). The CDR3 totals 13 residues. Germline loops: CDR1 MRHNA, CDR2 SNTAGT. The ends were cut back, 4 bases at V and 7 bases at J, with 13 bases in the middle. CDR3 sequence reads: CASSGRASCEAFF. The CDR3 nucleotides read TGTGCCAGCAGTGGCAGGGCATCCTGTGAAGCTTTCTTT.

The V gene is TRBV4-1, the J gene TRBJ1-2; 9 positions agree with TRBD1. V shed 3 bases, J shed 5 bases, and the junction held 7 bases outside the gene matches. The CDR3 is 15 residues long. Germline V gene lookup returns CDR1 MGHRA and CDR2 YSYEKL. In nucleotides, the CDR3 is TGCGCCAGCAGCCATGCCGGGACAGGGAAATATGGCTACACCTTC. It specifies CASSHAGTGKYGYTF.

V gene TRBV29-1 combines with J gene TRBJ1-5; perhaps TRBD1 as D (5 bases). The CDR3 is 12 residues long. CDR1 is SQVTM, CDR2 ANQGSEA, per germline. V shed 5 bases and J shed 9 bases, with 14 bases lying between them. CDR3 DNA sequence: TGCAGCGTTCTCAGGGTTACTAGGCCCCAGCATTTT. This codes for CSVLRVTRPQHF.

Written as DNA, the CDR3 is TGCGCCAGCAGCCAAGAAGGTCCCGTGGGGGGCTCCGGGGAGCTGTTTTTT. It specifies CASSQEGPVGGSGELFF. The chain couples TRBV4-3 to TRBJ2-2, with D tentatively TRBD1 or TRBD2 (6 bases each). Between the trimmed V and J ends, which lost 0 bases and 6 bases, there was a span of 17 bases. The CDR3 spans 17 residues. The V gene's germline CDR1 is LGHNA and CDR2 YSLEER.

The CDR3 loop is CASDYEQYF. CDR3 in DNA: TGTGCTAGTGACTACGAGCAGTACTTC. The chain recombines TRBV12-5 with TRBJ2-7; D unresolved. V was pared by 7 bases and J by 3 bases, with 1 base between. The germline V gene encodes CDR1 LGHNT and CDR2 FRNRAP. The length of the CDR3 is 9 residues.

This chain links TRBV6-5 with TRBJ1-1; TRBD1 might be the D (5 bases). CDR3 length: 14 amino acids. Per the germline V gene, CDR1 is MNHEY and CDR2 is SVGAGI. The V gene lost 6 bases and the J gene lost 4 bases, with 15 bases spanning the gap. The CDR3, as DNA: TGTGCCAGCAGCAAAGGGACCGCTCTCACTGAAGCTTTCTTT. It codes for CASSKGTALTEAFF.

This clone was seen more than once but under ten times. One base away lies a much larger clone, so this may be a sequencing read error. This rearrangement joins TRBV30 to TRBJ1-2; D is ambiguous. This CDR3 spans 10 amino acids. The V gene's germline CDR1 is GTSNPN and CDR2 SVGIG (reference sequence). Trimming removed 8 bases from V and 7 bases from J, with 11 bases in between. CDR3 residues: CARRLSGYTF. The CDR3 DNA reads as TGTGCCAGAAGACTTTCTGGCTACACCTTC.

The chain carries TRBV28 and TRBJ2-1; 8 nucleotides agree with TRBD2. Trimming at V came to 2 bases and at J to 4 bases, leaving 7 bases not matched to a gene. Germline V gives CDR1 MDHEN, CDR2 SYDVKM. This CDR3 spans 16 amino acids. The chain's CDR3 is CASSLLGTRAYNEQFF. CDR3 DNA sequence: TGTGCCAGCAGTTTACTTGGGACTAGGGCTTACAATGAGCAGTTCTTC.

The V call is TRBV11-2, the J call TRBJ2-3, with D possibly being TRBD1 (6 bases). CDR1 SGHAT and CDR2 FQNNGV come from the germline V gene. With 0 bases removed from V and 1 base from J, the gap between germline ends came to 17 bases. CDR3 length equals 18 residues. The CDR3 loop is CASSLDGPSRQGTDTQYF. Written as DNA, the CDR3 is TGTGCCAGCAGCTTAGACGGACCCTCGAGACAGGGCACAGATACGCAGTATTTT.

CDR3 nucleotide sequence: TGTGCCAGCAGCCAAGAAGGCGATGTCTCAGTCAAGCAGTACTTC. Translating gives CASSQEGDVSVKQYF. This chain joins TRBV4-2 and TRBJ2-7; D unresolved. CDR3 size: 15 residues. Germline V lookup: CDR1 LGHNA, CDR2 YNFKEQ. Trimming cost V 0 bases and J 8 bases, with 17 bases left between them.

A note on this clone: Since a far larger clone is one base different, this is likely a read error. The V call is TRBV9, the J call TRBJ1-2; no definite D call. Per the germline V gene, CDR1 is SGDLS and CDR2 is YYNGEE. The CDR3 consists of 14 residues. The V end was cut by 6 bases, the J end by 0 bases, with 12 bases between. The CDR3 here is CASTLDTPNYGYTF. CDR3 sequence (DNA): TGTGCCAGCACCCTAGACACGCCTAACTATGGCTACACCTTC.

The CDR3 DNA is TGTGCCAGCAGTTATGACAGGGACCAAAATGAAAAACTGTTTTTT. Its translation is CASSYDRDQNEKLFF. The V call is TRBV2, the J call TRBJ1-4, with TRBD1 matching 7 bases. The trim removed 5 bases at V and 5 bases at J, leaving 8 bases unmatched. Germline V CDR1 and CDR2: SNHLY, FYNNEI. This CDR3 is 15 amino acids long. The whole variable domain, filled in from reference TRBV2 and TRBJ1-4, reads EPEVTQTPSHQVTQMGQEVILRCVPISNHLYFYWYRQILGQKVEFLVSFYNNEISEKSEIFDDQFSVERPDGSNFTLKIRSTKLEDSAMYFCASSYDRDQNEKLFFGSGTQLSVL.

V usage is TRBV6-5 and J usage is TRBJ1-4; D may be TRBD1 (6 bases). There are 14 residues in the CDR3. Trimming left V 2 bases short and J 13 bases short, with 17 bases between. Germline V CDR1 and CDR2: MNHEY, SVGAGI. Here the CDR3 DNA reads TGTGCCAGCAGTTACACCATGACAGGCCATAGACTGTTTTTT. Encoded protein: CASSYTMTGHRLFF.

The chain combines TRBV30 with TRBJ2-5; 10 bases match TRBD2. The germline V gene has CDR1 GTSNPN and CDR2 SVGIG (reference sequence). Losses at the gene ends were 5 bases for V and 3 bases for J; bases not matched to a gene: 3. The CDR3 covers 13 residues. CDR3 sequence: CAWEREGEETQYF. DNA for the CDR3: TGTGCCTGGGAGCGGGAGGGGGAAGAGACCCAGTACTTC.

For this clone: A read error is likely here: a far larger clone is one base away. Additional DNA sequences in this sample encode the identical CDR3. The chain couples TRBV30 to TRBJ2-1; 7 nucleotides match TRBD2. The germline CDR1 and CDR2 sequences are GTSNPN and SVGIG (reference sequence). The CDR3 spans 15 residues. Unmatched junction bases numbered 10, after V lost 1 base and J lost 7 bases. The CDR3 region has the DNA TGTGCCTGGAGTGGGACTAGTGGACCACAGAATGAGCAGTTCTTC. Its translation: CAWSGTSGPQNEQFF.

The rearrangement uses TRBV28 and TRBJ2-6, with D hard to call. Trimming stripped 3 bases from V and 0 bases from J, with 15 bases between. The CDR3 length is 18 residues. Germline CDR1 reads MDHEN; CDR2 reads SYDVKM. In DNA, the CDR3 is TGTGCCAGCAGTTTTAGGACCTGGCGGACCTCTGGGGCCAACGTCCTGACTTTC. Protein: CASSFRTWRTSGANVLTF.